A selection of T cell receptor beta chains follows, all from one sample in a study of cytomegalovirus exposure and HLA in healthy donors. Libraries were prepared by immunoSEQ multiplex PCR; TCRdb keeps only in-frame clonotypes and omits some of them. The sample includes more than 75,000 clones, less than 80% seen only once; the top ten take 2.5%. Specimen: PBMCs. The receptors shown here come from a man between 25 and 39 years old in good health and CMV-seronegative. CDR3s include the opening cysteine and the closing phenylalanine or tryptophan. The D gene is left open where the match is weak. Size is omitted from some rows. Given values are once, few, many or a class for expanded clones.

D	J	size	V	DNA	CDR3
.	TRBJ2-1	.	TRBV18	TGTGCCAGCTCACCAGGAGGCCATCAAGGGCCATACTACAATGAGCAGTTCTTC	CASSPGGHQGPYYNEQFF
.	TRBJ1-1	.	TRBV25-1	TGTGCCAGCACCTCGACAGGAAGGAACACTGAAGCTTTCTTT	CASTSTGRNTEAFF
.	TRBJ2-2	once	TRBV11-2	TGTGCCAGCAGCTTGCGAGGGGGGGAGTTGTTTTTT	CASSLRGGELFF
.	TRBJ2-2	.	TRBV6-1	TGTGCCAGCAGGACAGAAAACACCGGGGAGCTGTTTTTT	CASRTENTGELFF
TRBD2	TRBJ2-3	.	TRBV12-5	TGTGCTAGTGGTTTGACGGGAGGGACATACACAGATACGCAGTATTTT	CASGLTGGTYTDTQYF
TRBD1	TRBJ1-4	.	TRBV6-1	TGTGCCAGCTGTCAGCCAGGGGGCGGGAGAAAACTGTTTTTT	CASCQPGGGRKLFF
TRBD1	TRBJ1-2	once	TRBV5-4	TGTGCCAGCAGCTTGGTCAGGGGGCGTCAAGCTAACTATGGCTACACCTTC	CASSLVRGRQANYGYTF
TRBD2	TRBJ2-1	.	TRBV20-1	TGCAGTGCCACGGGAGGCCGTGAGCAGTTCTTC	CSATGGREQFF
TRBD2	TRBJ2-7	.	TRBV6-6	TGTGCCAGCAGACCCGGGGGCGGGGGGGCGGGTTACGAGCAGTACTTC	CASRPGGGGAGYEQYF
TRBD1	TRBJ2-7	.	TRBV18	TGTGCCAGCTCACCAAATCCCGGGACAGTGGTCCCCTACGAGCAGTACTTC	CASSPNPGTVVPYEQYF
.	TRBJ2-1	.	TRBV29-1	TGCAGCGTAGCCTGGGGCGGCGAGAATGAGCAGTTCTTC	CSVAWGGENEQFF
.	TRBJ2-2	.	TRBV30	TGTGCCTGGAGTTTTAGCACCGGGGAGCTGTTTTTT	CAWSFSTGELFF
TRBD1	TRBJ1-1	few	TRBV5-6	TGTGCCAGCAGCTTGAGGGACAGGAAAGCTTTCTTT	CASSLRDRKAFF
TRBD2	TRBJ2-5	.	TRBV6-5	TGTGCCAGCAGTGTTAGCGGGGGGTGGGAGACCCAGTACTTC	CASSVSGGWETQYF
.	TRBJ1-1	.	TRBV7-3	TGTGCCAGCAGCCCCCGTGGGGGCAGTAACACTGAAGCTTTCTTT	CASSPRGGSNTEAFF
TRBD1	TRBJ1-4	.	TRBV6-1	TGTGCCAGCACCCGGGGACAGGGGAATGAAAAACTGTTTTTT	CASTRGQGNEKLFF
.	TRBJ2-2	.	TRBV27	TGTGCCAGCAGTTTGCGGACCGGGGAGCTGTTTTTT	CASSLRTGELFF
TRBD1	TRBJ1-1	.	TRBV11-2	TGTGCCAGCAGCCCCGGACAGGGGAGGATGGGGCTCACTGAAGCTTTCTTT	CASSPGQGRMGLTEAFF
.	TRBJ1-5	.	TRBV7-8	TGTGCCAGCGGTACGGGGGGAGGTGGTCAGCCCCAGCATTTT	CASGTGGGGQPQHF
TRBD2	TRBJ2-1	.	TRBV5-6	TGTGCCAGCAGCTTACGCAGACTAGCGGGCGGAGGGGGGAATGAGCAGTTCTTC	CASSLRRLAGGGGNEQFF
TRBD1	TRBJ2-4	.	TRBV7-2	TGTGCCAGCAGCTTAGTTCACCGGACAGGGTCCGCCAAAAACATTCAGTACTTC	CASSLVHRTGSAKNIQYF
.	TRBJ2-7	few	TRBV4-1	TGCGCCAGCAGCCAAGGGACAGCCTTATACGAGCAGTACTTC	CASSQGTALYEQYF
.	TRBJ1-5	.	TRBV18	TGTGCCAGCTCACCAAACGGTAATCGAAATCAGCCCCAGCATTTT	CASSPNGNRNQPQHF
TRBD1	TRBJ2-1	.	TRBV5-1	TGCGCCAGCAGCTTGGGGGGGACAGACCAATCTGAGCAGTTCTTC	CASSLGGTDQSEQFF
.	TRBJ1-3	.	TRBV5-4	TGTGCCAGCAGCTGGGGGGGCTCTGGAAACACCATATATTTT	CASSWGGSGNTIYF
TRBD1	TRBJ1-1	.	TRBV27	TGTGCCAGCTCTACAGGGGGCAGCGAAGCTTTCTTT	CASSTGGSEAFF
.	TRBJ2-1	.	TRBV7-8	TGTGCCTCGCAGGAGGGCAGGGTTAACAGTGAGCAGTTCTTC	CASQEGRVNSEQFF
.	TRBJ2-7	.	TRBV21-1	TGTGCCAGCAGCAAAGCGCAGCGGGAGGACTCCTACGAGCAGTACTTC	CASSKAQREDSYEQYF
.	TRBJ1-5	.	TRBV7-9	TGTGCCAGCAGCAAAAGCGGTCAGCCCCAGCATTTT	CASSKSGQPQHF